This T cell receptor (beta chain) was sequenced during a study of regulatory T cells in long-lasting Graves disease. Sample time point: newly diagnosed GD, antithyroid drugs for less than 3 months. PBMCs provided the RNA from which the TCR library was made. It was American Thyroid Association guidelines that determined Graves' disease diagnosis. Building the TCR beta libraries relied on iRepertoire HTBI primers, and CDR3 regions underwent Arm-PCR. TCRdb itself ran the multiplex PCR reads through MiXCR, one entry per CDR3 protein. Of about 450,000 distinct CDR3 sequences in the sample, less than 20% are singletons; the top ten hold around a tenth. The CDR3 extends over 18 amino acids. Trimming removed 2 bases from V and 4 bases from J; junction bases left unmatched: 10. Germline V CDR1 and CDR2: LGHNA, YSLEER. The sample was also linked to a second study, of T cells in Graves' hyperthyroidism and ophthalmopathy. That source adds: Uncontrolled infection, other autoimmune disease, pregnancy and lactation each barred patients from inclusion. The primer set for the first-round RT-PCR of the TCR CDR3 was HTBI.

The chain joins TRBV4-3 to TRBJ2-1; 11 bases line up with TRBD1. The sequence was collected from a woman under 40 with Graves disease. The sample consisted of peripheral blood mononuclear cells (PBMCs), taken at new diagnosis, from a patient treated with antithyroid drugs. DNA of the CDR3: TGCGCCAGCAGCCAACCCCGAGGACAGGGGGCAAAGTACAATGAGCAGTTCTTC. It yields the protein CASSQPRGQGAKYNEQFF.